The T cell receptor (beta chain) described here comes from a study of OX40 agonist ivuxolimab in advanced cancers. Method: immunoSEQ multiplex PCR; TCRdb's copy keeps in-frame clones and lacks some. The sample consists of around 80,000 clones, approximately 89% of them appearing once. The CDR3 is 11 amino acids. V lost 6 bases to trimming and J lost 5 bases, with 10 bases between them. Germline V CDR1 and CDR2: DFQATT, SNEGSKA (reference sequence). This sequence was found in an adult with an advanced solid tumor such as melanoma, head and neck, liver or kidney cancer. The J gene is TRBJ2-5, the V gene TRBV20-1; D is unclear. Sequenced here: CD4+ or CD8+ T cells sorted from blood, sampled in a trial of the OX40 agonist ivuxolimab. The CDR3 here is CSANRAETQYF. The CDR3 DNA sequence: TGCAGTGCGAACCGAGCGGAGACCCAGTACTTC.